Below are 15 T cell receptor beta chains sequenced from a single sample in a study of cytomegalovirus exposure and HLA in healthy donors. 13 Jbeta primers and 60 Vbeta primers were used for the PCR. Here immunoSEQ multiplex PCR was the method, and the copy in TCRdb shows in-frame clones only, minus some. Of about 150,000 clones detected, roughly 84% appear once; the ten largest clones hold about 0.39%. Sequenced: PBMCs. The origin of the receptors is a boy aged 2-15 years in good health and CMV-seronegative.

The chain uses TRBV19 and TRBJ1-5; TRBD1 might be the D (6 bases). CDR1 and CDR2 (germline): LNHDA, SQIVND (reference sequence). Trimming took off 3 bases at V and 3 bases at J, with 12 bases between the two ends. The CDR3 has 15 amino acids. The CDR3 DNA reads as TGTGCCAGTAGTATTGGACAGACCAACAATCAGCCCCAGCATTTT. As protein: CASSIGQTNNQPQHF.

The V call is TRBV10-2, the J call TRBJ2-1; perhaps TRBD1 as D (5 bases). With 6 bases removed from V and 7 bases from J, the gap between germline ends came to 10 bases. The CDR3 sequence is 12 residues long. In germline, CDR1 is WSHSY, CDR2 SAAADI. The CDR3 DNA is TGCGCCAGCAGCCACAGGTTAAATGAGCAGTTCTTC. It encodes CASSHRLNEQFF.

This chain links TRBV27 with TRBJ1-5; 8 bases line up with TRBD1. Trimming at V came to 6 bases and at J to 6 bases, leaving 7 bases not matched to a gene. CDR1 MNHEY and CDR2 SMNVEV come from the germline V gene (reference sequence). The length of the CDR3 is 14 residues. The CDR3 nucleotides read TGTGCCAGCAGCAGGACAGGGATCGGTCAGCCCCAGCATTTT. It codes for CASSRTGIGQPQHF.

J is TRBJ2-3 and V is TRBV5-1; the D gene is possibly TRBD2 (6 bases). Trimming took off 0 bases at V and 4 bases at J, with 15 bases between the two ends. CDR3 size: 16 residues. Germline lookup yields CDR1 SGHRS and CDR2 YFSETQ. CDR3 sequence: CASSLGLGLLPDTQYF. In DNA form, the CDR3 reads TGCGCCAGCAGCTTGGGGTTGGGACTCCTACCAGATACGCAGTATTTT.

The rearrangement links TRBV25-1 to TRBJ2-7; the D gene is possibly TRBD1 (5 bases). CDR1 and CDR2 (germline): MGHDK, SYGVNS. This CDR3 is 14 amino acids long. The ends were cut back, 1 base at V and 7 bases at J, with 14 bases in the middle. CDR3 amino acids: CASSELLGVKEQYF. The CDR3 region has the DNA TGTGCCAGCAGTGAATTGCTAGGGGTAAAAGAGCAGTACTTC.

This sequence joins TRBV5-4 and TRBJ1-2; D is ambiguous. V was pared by 0 bases and J by 4 bases, with 10 bases between. This CDR3 is 14 amino acids long. Germline V gene sequence: CDR1 SGHNT, CDR2 YYREEE (reference sequence). The CDR3 here is CASSLVPSGYGYTF. In nucleotides, the CDR3 is TGTGCCAGCAGCTTGGTGCCCAGTGGCTATGGCTACACCTTC.

V is TRBV2 and J is TRBJ2-2; D gene ambiguous. The V gene lost 7 bases and the J gene lost 1 base, with 4 bases spanning the gap. CDR3 length equals 12 residues. Germline V gene sequence: CDR1 SNHLY, CDR2 FYNNEI. This CDR3 reads CASTGNTGELFF. CDR3 bases: TGTGCCAGCACCGGGAACACCGGGGAGCTGTTTTTT.

The chain has TRBV19 and TRBJ2-5; 10 bases fit TRBD1. With V trimmed by 4 bases and J by 0 bases, 2 bases remained unmatched. This CDR3 contains 15 residues. Germline V CDR1 and CDR2: LNHDA, SQIVND (reference sequence). CDR3 in amino acids: CASSRGTGDQETQYF. The CDR3 region has the DNA TGTGCCAGTAGTAGAGGGACAGGGGACCAAGAGACCCAGTACTTC.

The chain recombines TRBV28 with TRBJ2-1; weak D call: TRBD1 (6 bases). The CDR3 runs to 13 residues. Germline V gene lookup returns CDR1 MDHEN and CDR2 SYDVKM. V was clipped by 8 bases and J by 4 bases, with 12 bases between them. This CDR3 is CASVGQLYNEQFF. As DNA, the CDR3 is TGTGCCAGCGTCGGACAGCTTTACAATGAGCAGTTCTTC.

The gene calls are TRBV19 and TRBJ2-3; D unresolved. The ends were cut back, 5 bases at V and 1 base at J, with 7 bases in the middle. Per germline, CDR1 LNHDA and CDR2 SQIVND (reference sequence). The CDR3 consists of 13 residues. This chain's CDR3 is CASSRVGTDTQYF. In DNA form, the CDR3 reads TGTGCCAGTAGTCGAGTCGGCACAGATACGCAGTATTTT.

This CDR3 is CASSSPRQGKSYNEQFF. The DNA of the CDR3 is TGTGCCAGCAGTTCCCCTCGACAGGGAAAATCCTACAATGAGCAGTTCTTC. The chain is built from TRBV28 and TRBJ2-1, with 7 bases that match TRBD1. V shed 4 bases and J 1 base; nucleotides not matched to a gene: 10. The CDR3 has 17 amino acids. From germline, CDR1 is MDHEN and CDR2 SYDVKM.

This chain joins TRBV15 and TRBJ2-3, with a weak D call TRBD1 (6 bases). The CDR3 is made up of 16 amino acids. V gave up 0 bases and J gave up 2 bases, with 12 bases separating them. Germline V lookup: CDR1 LNHNV, CDR2 YYDKDF (reference sequence). CDR3 nucleotides: TGTGCCACCAGCAGAGATCAGGGGTCGTACACAGATACGCAGTATTTT. This sequence encodes CATSRDQGSYTDTQYF.

This sequence joins TRBV5-1 and TRBJ1-1; TRBD1 might be the D (6 bases). Germline V lookup: CDR1 SGHRS, CDR2 YFSETQ. The CDR3 runs to 13 residues. Trimming took 4 bases from V and 8 from J, leaving 15 bases between them. The CDR3 loop is CASSAIQGPEAFF. The DNA of the CDR3 is TGCGCCAGCAGCGCGATACAGGGTCCCGAAGCTTTCTTT.

The chain is built from TRBV7-9 and TRBJ1-5; the D is unclear. This CDR3 contains 12 residues. V lost 3 bases to trimming and J lost 6 bases, with 6 bases between them. The germline V gene encodes CDR1 SEHNR and CDR2 FQNEAQ (reference sequence). The CDR3 nucleotides read TGTGCCAGCAGCTTTAAGAGTCAGCCCCAGCATTTT. As protein: CASSFKSQPQHF.

The chain has TRBV28 and TRBJ2-7; possibly TRBD1 for D (6 bases). Between the trimmed V and J ends, which lost 4 bases and 3 bases, there was a span of 16 bases. Germline CDR1 reads MDHEN; CDR2 reads SYDVKM. This CDR3 is built from 15 residues. The CDR3 reads CASSSETGPRYEQYF. The CDR3 DNA is TGTGCCAGCAGTTCCGAGACAGGCCCTCGCTACGAGCAGTACTTC.